The sequence of this T cell receptor (beta chain) was determined in a study of T cell responses to AZD1222 COVID-19 vaccine. Findings of the study overall: Researchers report vaccine-associated CD4 TCRs spanning spike, with dominance at 160-218 and 743-854. Repertoires were obtained only post-peak T cell response. Spike-specific TCR breadth rose after two AZD1222 doses, and depth rose as well.

A remark on this clone: Its antigen is still unknown.

Assay used: immunoSEQ multiplex PCR; TCRdb lists only in-frame clones, some missing. The profile covers under 100,000 clones, with 70% to 90% appearing a single time and 9% to 13% taken by the ten largest. The CDR3 is made up of 14 amino acids. Germline CDR1 reads SNHLY; CDR2 reads FYNNEI. V lost 7 bases, J lost 5 bases, and 17 bases lay in between. The rearrangement joins TRBV2 to TRBJ1-1; unclear D gene. This receptor was taken from an adult who received the AZD1222 COVID-19 vaccine. The input for sequencing was peripheral blood, taken 28 days after the second AZD1222 dose. The CDR3, as DNA: TGTGCCAGCACCCTAGAGGGCGAGGGTACTGAAGCTTTCTTT. Translated, it gives CASTLEGEGTEAFF. Drawing the rest from reference TRBV2 and TRBJ1-1, the complete variable domain is EPEVTQTPSHQVTQMGQEVILRCVPISNHLYFYWYRQILGQKVEFLVSFYNNEISEKSEIFDDQFSVERPDGSNFTLKIRSTKLEDSAMYFCASTLEGEGTEAFFGQGTRLTVV.